The 11 T cell receptor beta chains below all came from one sample that was sequenced in a study of T cell repertoires in cytomegalovirus infection. TCRdb fed the reads into MiXCR, producing one record per CDR3 protein. Altogether 450,000 to 650,000 distinct CDR3 sequences are present, approximately 26% being singletons, with the ten largest covering about 12%. The specimen sequenced was PBMCs. The receptors here all came from a human donor in good health (CMV status not recorded). Some clones in this sample may be carry-over from other donors' samples.

This clonotype came up a few times. The rearrangement links TRBV6-5 to TRBJ2-7; D not certain. This CDR3 contains 12 residues. The V gene's germline CDR1 is MNHEY and CDR2 SVGAGI. V shed 8 bases and J shed 7 bases, with 15 bases lying between them. The CDR3 region has the DNA TGTGCCAGCGGGCTAAAGAAGCGAGAGCAGTACTTC. Translating gives CASGLKKREQYF.

This clonotype was detected ten times or more. The chain is built from TRBV7-2 and TRBJ2-6; D possibly uses TRBD1 or TRBD2 (6 bases each). Trimming took 3 bases from V and 0 from J, leaving 21 bases between them. The CDR3 covers 20 residues. The germline V gene encodes CDR1 SGHTA and CDR2 FQGNSA. The CDR3 nucleotides read TGTGCCAGCAGCTTTTCCAGGGGCCGGGGGCCCCACTCTGGGGCCAACGTCCTGACTTTC. Translation gives CASSFSRGRGPHSGANVLTF.

This clonotype was seen repeatedly, ten times or more. The V call is TRBV19, the J call TRBJ1-1; no definite D call. V gave up 2 bases and J gave up 6 bases, with 4 bases separating them. Germline V gives CDR1 LNHDA, CDR2 SQIVND (reference sequence). The CDR3 runs to 11 residues. The CDR3 sequence: CASSIQSEAFF. In DNA form, the CDR3 reads TGTGCCAGTAGTATACAATCTGAAGCTTTCTTT.

The rearrangement uses TRBV10-3 and TRBJ2-6; 8 nucleotides agree with TRBD1. The CDR3 is 19 residues long. With V trimmed by 3 bases and J by 4 bases, 14 bases remained unmatched. The germline V gene encodes CDR1 ENHRY and CDR2 SYGVKD. The CDR3 loop reads CAISEVGLTGVGGANVLTF. The DNA for the CDR3 is TGTGCCATCAGTGAAGTGGGTTTGACAGGGGTGGGGGGGGCCAACGTCCTGACTTTC.

In this sample, this clonotype turned up many times. Its ends do not fully match the called genes, so a read error is possible. This chain joins TRBV7-7 and TRBJ2-1; 11 positions agree with TRBD1. This CDR3 is built from 15 residues. Germline CDR1 and CDR2: SSHAT and FNYEAQ (reference sequence). The CDR3 DNA sequence: TGTGCTAGCAGCCTGGGACAGGGGGCCTACAATGAGCAGTTCTTC. Encoded protein: CASSLGQGAYNEQFF. The variable domain in full, completed from reference TRBV7-7 and TRBJ2-1, reads GAGVSQSPRYKVTKRGQDVTLRCDPISSHATLYWYQQALGQGPEFLTYFNYEAQPDKSGLPSDRFSAERPEGSISTLTIQRTEQRDSAMYRCASSLGQGAYNEQFFGPGTRLTVL.

This clonotype was picked up many times. V is TRBV7-2 and J is TRBJ1-1; 8 bases line up with TRBD1. Germline loops: CDR1 SGHTA, CDR2 FQGNSA. CDR3 size: 11 residues. V was pared by 5 bases and J by 11 bases, with 4 bases of the junction left unmatched. The CDR3 bases are TGTGCCAGCAGCCGGGACAGGCCCGCTTTCTTT. This translates into CASSRDRPAFF.

In its sample, this clonotype was seen a few times. This chain uses TRBV6-6 with TRBJ2-3; perhaps D is TRBD1 or TRBD2 (5 bases each). CDR1 is MNHNY and CDR2 is SVGAGI in the germline V gene (reference sequence). Trimming stripped 6 bases from V and 7 bases from J, with 8 bases between. The CDR3 sequence is 11 residues long. The CDR3: CASRGVNTQYF. Here the CDR3 DNA reads TGTGCCAGCAGGGGGGTCAATACGCAGTATTTT.

At least ten counts were recorded for this clonotype. The CDR3 DNA sequence: TGTGCCAGCACCCAGAGGGTAAAGGGGCCTGGAGATGAGCAGTTCTTC. Translation: CASTQRVKGPGDEQFF. This chain connects TRBV7-2 to TRBJ2-1; D possibly uses TRBD1 or TRBD2 (5 bases each). The CDR3 covers 16 residues. Between the trimmed V and J ends, which lost 7 bases and 8 bases, there was a span of 24 bases. Looked up from germline, CDR1 is SGHTA and CDR2 is FQGNSA.

The chain carries TRBV7-2 and TRBJ2-1; D uncertain. V was pared by 5 bases and J by 0 bases, with 14 bases between. Germline-derived CDR1 and CDR2 are SGHTA and FQGNSA. The CDR3 sequence is 16 residues long. As DNA, the CDR3 is TGTGCCAGCAGCCAACTACTCTTAAGCTCCTACAATGAGCAGTTCTTC. This codes for CASSQLLLSSYNEQFF.

This chain uses TRBV12-3 or TRBV12-4 with TRBJ2-3, with TRBD2 identical over 11 bases. The CDR3 is 14 amino acids. The junction had 3 bases not matched to a gene; V was cut back by 6 bases and J by 4 bases. The CDR3 nucleotides read TGTGCCAGCAGACAACTAGCGGGAGCAGATACGCAGTATTTT. Its translation is CASRQLAGADTQYF.

The J gene is TRBJ1-3, the V gene TRBV12-3 or TRBV12-4; D call uncertain. The CDR3 is 12 amino acids. Between the trimmed V and J ends, which lost 6 bases and 4 bases, there was a span of 7 bases. Here the CDR3 reads CASSHPGNTIYF. As DNA, the CDR3 is TGTGCCAGCAGCCACCCGGGAAACACCATATATTTT.